This T cell receptor (beta chain) came from a study of blood T cells in healthy people across ages. The second PCR ran about 6 to 11 cycles with a sample-barcoded 5' primer and J-beta primers. Via MiXCR, TCRdb re-called the 5' RACE reads, giving one row per CDR3 protein. The table shows 850,000 to 950,000 distinct CDR3 sequences, with 25% to 30% occurring only once. Trimming removed 2 bases at V and 0 bases at J, with 7 bases between. The V gene's germline CDR1 is KGHSH and CDR2 LQKENI. The CDR3 consists of 14 residues. Specimen: blood. The clonotype was recovered from a woman older than 75 in good health. The rearrangement joins TRBV18 to TRBJ1-1, with unresolved D. CDR3 sequence: CASSPSSVNTEAFF. The CDR3 DNA sequence: TGTGCCAGCTCACCAAGTTCGGTGAACACTGAAGCTTTCTTT.